The 22 T cell receptor beta chains presented below share a single source sample, sequenced in a study of blood T cells in healthy people across ages. Through a sample-barcoded 5' primer and a J-beta primer mix, a second PCR was run for roughly 7 to 12 cycles. One entry per CDR3 protein, called by TCRdb with MiXCR from the 5' RACE reads. The repertoire consists of around 1,500,000 distinct CDR3 sequences, with over 25% occurring once and the leading ten covering around 7.7%. Material for sequencing was blood. The receptors come from a woman aged 30 to 39 in good health.

The rearrangement uses TRBV7-9 and TRBJ1-4; D is undetermined. V lost 5 bases to trimming and J lost 10 bases, with 14 bases between them. CDR1 SEHNR and CDR2 FQNEAQ come from the germline V gene (reference sequence). The length of the CDR3 is 13 residues. The CDR3 nucleotides are TGTGCCAGCAGCCCCTTCGGTGGATCAAAACTGTTTTTT. Amino acid sequence: CASSPFGGSKLFF.

CDR3 nucleotides: TGCGCCAGCAGCCAAGATGTCTGGGGGGCGGCCAAAAACATTCAGTACTTC. Its translation is CASSQDVWGAAKNIQYF. This sequence joins TRBV4-3 and TRBJ2-4, with D perhaps assigned TRBD1 or TRBD2 (6 bases each). This CDR3 region has 17 residues. The germline V gene has CDR1 LGHNA and CDR2 YSLEER. The V gene lost 0 bases and the J gene lost 1 base, with 13 bases spanning the gap.

The CDR3 here is CASSSWTASGAEAFF. The CDR3 DNA is TGTGCCAGCAGTTCATGGACGGCCTCGGGGGCTGAAGCTTTCTTT. The chain has TRBV6-5 and TRBJ1-1; D might be TRBD1 (5 bases). V lost 4 bases, J lost 6 bases, and 18 bases lay in between. Germline assignment: CDR1 MNHEY and CDR2 SVGAGI. The CDR3 has 15 amino acids.

A note on this clonotype: The junction departs from germline at one end; a sequencing error may be responsible. The chain links TRBV7-9 to TRBJ2-3, with 8 bases lining up with TRBD2. This CDR3 is 15 amino acids long. Looked up from germline, CDR1 is SEHNR and CDR2 is FQNEAQ (reference sequence). DNA for the CDR3: TGTACCAGCAGCTTAGCGGGGTCGGGGACAGATACGCAGTATTTT. Protein: CTSSLAGSGTDTQYF.

Only a few counts were recorded for this clonotype. V and J are TRBV30 and TRBJ2-3; 9 nucleotides align to TRBD2. This CDR3 spans 15 amino acids. Per germline, CDR1 GTSNPN and CDR2 SVGIG (reference sequence). V shed 1 base, J shed 2 bases, and the junction held 4 bases outside the gene matches. CDR3 DNA sequence: TGTGCCTGGAGTGCCCTAGCGGGGCTCACAGATACGCAGTATTTT. It specifies CAWSALAGLTDTQYF. Together with reference TRBV30 and TRBJ2-3, the CDR3 gives the full variable domain: SQTIHQWPATLVQPVGSPLSLECTVEGTSNPNLYWYRQAAGRGLQLLFYSVGIGQISSEVPQNLSASRPQDRQFILSSKKLLLSDSGFYLCAWSALAGLTDTQYFGPGTRLTVL.

Points on this clonotype: A clone one base away is much larger, so this may be a read error. The chain has TRBV29-1 and TRBJ2-5, with 10 bases matching TRBD1. The CDR3 runs 14 residues. Germline V gives CDR1 SQVTM, CDR2 ANQGSEA. J was trimmed by 13 bases and V by 2 bases; bases with no gene match: 13. CDR3 sequence: CSVEPGQGPYERYF. The CDR3 coding sequence is TGCAGCGTTGAACCGGGACAGGGGCCCTACGAGCGGTACTTC. Combining the CDR3 with reference TRBV29-1 and TRBJ2-5 gives the whole variable domain SAVISQKPSRDICQRGTSLTIQCQVDSQVTMMFWYRQQPGQSLTLIATANQGSEATYESGFVIDKFPISRPNLTFSTLTVSNMSPEDSSIYLCSVEPGQGPYERYFGPGTRLLVL.

CDR3 sequence reads: CASSQDGVSTEAFF. The CDR3 nucleotides are TGTGCCAGCAGCCAAGACGGGGTGAGCACTGAAGCTTTCTTT. V usage is TRBV7-2 and J usage is TRBJ1-1; no clear D. The CDR3 extends over 14 amino acids. Germline loops: CDR1 SGHTA, CDR2 FQGNSA. The V and J ends lost 5 bases and 4 bases respectively, with 14 bases between them.

This chain links TRBV7-2 with TRBJ1-4, with D unclear. V was clipped by 5 bases and J by 7 bases, with 11 bases between them. The CDR3 spans 13 residues. Germline V gives CDR1 SGHTA, CDR2 FQGNSA. This chain's CDR3 is CASSPAWGEKLFF. The CDR3 DNA reads TGTGCCAGCAGCCCAGCGTGGGGTGAAAAACTGTTTTTT.

This clonotype was found a few times. The chain carries TRBV2 and TRBJ1-2; D uncertain. Trimming cost V 2 bases and J 5 bases, with 9 bases left between them. The germline V gene encodes CDR1 SNHLY and CDR2 FYNNEI. This CDR3 has 13 residues. CDR3: CASSERSGYGYTF. The CDR3 DNA reads as TGTGCCAGCAGTGAAAGGTCGGGGTATGGCTACACCTTC.

The rearrangement joins TRBV29-1 to TRBJ1-2; D remains ambiguous. V lost 6 bases and J lost 7, with 15 bases in between. This CDR3 region has 12 residues. CDR1 is SQVTM, CDR2 ANQGSEA, per germline. DNA of the CDR3: TGCAGCGTGGAGGAGTCAGGACGTGGCTACACCTTC. It encodes CSVEESGRGYTF.

This clonotype occurred a few times. The chain carries TRBV10-2 and TRBJ2-5; a weak D match, TRBD2 (6 bases). The V end lost 2 bases, the J end lost 8 bases, and 15 bases lay between the germline ends. CDR3 size: 14 residues. Germline V gives CDR1 WSHSY, CDR2 SAAADI. This CDR3 reads CASSEIGGTGTQYF. The CDR3, as DNA: TGCGCCAGCAGTGAGATCGGAGGGACGGGAACCCAGTACTTC.

This clonotype has a handful of counts. J is TRBJ2-7 and V is TRBV21-1; the table's TRBD1 call for D was not verified on the DNA. TRBV21-1 is a known pseudogene. The CDR3 loop spans 15 amino acids. CDR3 region: CASSRTGQGGCEQYF. In nucleotides, the CDR3 is TGTGCCAGCAGCAGAACCGGACAGGGGGGGTGCGAGCAGTACTTC.

This chain uses TRBV7-9 with TRBJ1-2; D possibly corresponds to TRBD1 (5 bases). CDR1 is SEHNR, CDR2 FQNEAQ, per germline (reference sequence). V was shortened by 4 bases and J by 3 bases, with 12 bases between the two germline ends. The CDR3 consists of 14 residues. The CDR3 protein is CASSSAGRDYGYTF. The CDR3 DNA sequence: TGTGCCAGCAGCTCGGCAGGGAGGGACTATGGCTACACCTTC.

Note on this clonotype: A much larger clone is a single base away; this may be a read error. The V and J genes are TRBV5-1 and TRBJ2-5, with D perhaps TRBD1 or TRBD2 (5 bases each). Germline V gene data show CDR1 as SGHRS and CDR2 as YFSETQ. The CDR3 extends over 14 amino acids. Trimming pared 7 bases from V and 5 bases from J, leaving 18 bases between. In DNA, the CDR3 is TGCGCCAGCGGGTTCAGGGAGTATGGTGAGACCCAGTACTTC. This sequence encodes CASGFREYGETQYF.

The chain is built from TRBV25-1 and TRBJ2-5; tentatively, D is TRBD1 (5 bases). Germline CDR1 and CDR2: MGHDK and SYGVNS. This CDR3 comprises 13 residues. V was trimmed by 1 base and J by 5 bases, leaving 8 bases between them. The CDR3 coding sequence is TGTGCCAGCAGTGAATTTGGGGCCGAGACCCAGTACTTC. Protein product: CASSEFGAETQYF.

The rearrangement uses TRBV28 and TRBJ2-1; a possible D gene is TRBD2 (6 bases). The CDR3 contains 12 residues. Germline lookup yields CDR1 MDHEN and CDR2 SYDVKM. The ends were cut back, 5 bases at V and 12 bases at J, with 14 bases in the middle. As DNA, the CDR3 is TGTGCCAGCAGTGTACGGGGAGGAGGGCAGTTCTTC. Translated: CASSVRGGGQFF. Together with reference TRBV28 and TRBJ2-1, the CDR3 gives the full variable domain: DVKVTQSSRYLVKRTGEKVFLECVQDMDHENMFWYRQDPGLGLRLIYFSYDVKMKEKGDIPEGYSVSREKKERFSLILESASTNQTSMYLCASSVRGGGQFFGPGTRLTVL.

This clonotype has at least ten counts. The genes are TRBV12-3 or TRBV12-4 and TRBJ2-5, with D hard to call. The ends were cut back, 1 base at V and 5 bases at J, with 8 bases in the middle. The CDR3 is 13 residues long. CDR3 coding DNA: TGTGCCAGCAGTTTAGATGTTCCGGAGACCCAGTACTTC. Protein: CASSLDVPETQYF.

In its sample, this clonotype was seen a few times. The genes are TRBV10-2 and TRBJ2-5; D is undetermined. Trimming shortened V by 6 bases and J by 2 bases, and 13 bases separated the two germline ends. The germline gives CDR1 WSHSY, CDR2 SAAADI. The CDR3 is 14 residues long. CDR3 DNA sequence: TGCGCCAGCAGAGTCTCGGGTGTACAAGAGACCCAGTACTTC. It encodes CASRVSGVQETQYF.

This rearrangement joins TRBV7-3 to TRBJ2-5, with 8 bases fitting TRBD2. The CDR3 totals 15 residues. Losses at the gene ends were 1 base for V and 4 bases for J; bases not matched to a gene: 5. Germline loops: CDR1 SGHTA, CDR2 FQGTGA. The CDR3 bases are TGTGCCAGCAGCTTAAGCGGGGGGACGGCAGAGACCCAGTACTTC. This codes for CASSLSGGTAETQYF.

V and J are TRBV15 and TRBJ2-6; perhaps TRBD2 as D (6 bases). Germline CDR1 reads LNHNV; CDR2 reads YYDKDF (reference sequence). V lost 0 bases, J lost 4 bases, and 7 bases lay in between. The CDR3 has 15 amino acids. The CDR3 is CATSRDRGGANVLTF. The CDR3 region has the DNA TGTGCCACCAGCAGAGATCGGGGGGGGGCCAACGTCCTGACTTTC.

The chain joins TRBV20-1 to TRBJ1-1; the D is unclear. Germline-derived CDR1 and CDR2 are DFQATT and SNEGSKA (reference sequence). The germline V and J ends were trimmed by 4 bases and 8 bases, with 14 bases remaining between them. The CDR3 spans 12 residues. CDR3 nucleotides: TGCAGTGCTACCCCGGCGGCGGGGGAAGCTTTCTTT. Its protein product is CSATPAAGEAFF.

This clonotype appeared many times. This sequence joins TRBV7-2 and TRBJ2-3; D not certain. V lost 1 base and J lost 4, with 9 bases in between. The CDR3 is made up of 14 amino acids. CDR1 and CDR2 from the germline V gene are SGHTA and FQGNSA. The CDR3 DNA is TGTGCCAGCAGCTTAGTGGGTGGCGCAGATACGCAGTATTTT. This codes for CASSLVGGADTQYF.